The 32 T cell receptor beta chains reported below all come from one sample, sequenced in a study of vaccination effects on CD4 cells after COVID-19. Their antigens are not known. With about ten days of culture completed, CD4+ T cells were isolated. As their vaccination, participants received two doses of either BNT162b2 or mRNA-1273. Generated by immunoSEQ multiplex PCR, the TCRdb table keeps only in-frame clones and is missing some. Of approximately 66,000 clones detected, roughly 80% appear once; the ten largest clones hold around 2.5%. Sample: CD4+ T cells from PBMCs cultured without peptide, taken after COVID-19 vaccination. The receptors were gathered from a human donor who received a COVID-19 vaccine.

This chain uses TRBV5-6 with TRBJ2-3; D is unresolved. V dropped 0 bases and J dropped 2 bases, with 4 bases sitting between them. The CDR3 is 13 residues long. CDR1 and CDR2 from the germline V gene are SGHDT and YYEEEE. CDR3 bases: TGTGCCAGCAGCTTGGGGGCCACAGATACGCAGTATTTT. It yields the protein CASSLGATDTQYF.

This clone was observed a few times. The rearrangement uses TRBV6-5 and TRBJ1-5; D is unresolved. The CDR3 length is 12 residues. Germline assignment: CDR1 MNHEY and CDR2 SVGAGI. V lost 10 bases and J 4 bases, leaving 11 bases between the germline ends. CDR3 coding DNA: TGTGCCACCATGTTCGGTAATCAGCCCCAGCATTTT. Translating it yields CATMFGNQPQHF.

The chain carries TRBV5-1 and TRBJ2-3, with no clear D. Germline V lookup: CDR1 SGHRS, CDR2 YFSETQ. V was clipped by 4 bases and J by 6 bases, with 15 bases between them. The CDR3 totals 14 residues. The DNA for the CDR3 is TGCGCCAGCAGCCGTTCCCCACTCAGCGATACGCAGTATTTT. Protein sequence: CASSRSPLSDTQYF.

This clone showed up just once. The chain recombines TRBV7-8 with TRBJ2-1; 8 bases are shared with TRBD2. The CDR3 covers 16 residues. After removal of 5 bases from V and 0 bases from J, the junction contained 6 bases not matched to a gene. Germline V lookup: CDR1 SGHVS, CDR2 FQNEAQ. The CDR3 reads CASSVLAGSSYNEQFF. As DNA, the CDR3 is TGTGCCAGCAGCGTCCTAGCGGGTAGCTCCTACAATGAGCAGTTCTTC. Combining the CDR3 with reference TRBV7-8 and TRBJ2-1 gives the whole variable domain GAGVSQSPRYKVAKRGQDVALRCDPISGHVSLFWYQQALGQGPEFLTYFQNEAQLDKSGLPSDRFFAERPEGSVSTLKIQRTQQEDSAVYLCASSVLAGSSYNEQFFGPGTRLTVL.

The chain recombines TRBV5-1 with TRBJ1-2, with 10 bases aligning to TRBD1. The germline V gene has CDR1 SGHRS and CDR2 YFSETQ. The junction had 8 bases not matched to a gene; V was cut back by 5 bases and J by 7 bases. The CDR3 covers 14 residues. The CDR3: CASRPDRGIGGYTF. CDR3 sequence (DNA): TGCGCCAGCAGACCGGACAGGGGGATTGGTGGCTACACCTTC.

V and J are TRBV25-1 and TRBJ1-2; the D gene is possibly TRBD1 (5 bases). Germline lookup yields CDR1 MGHDK and CDR2 SYGVNS. The CDR3 is made up of 13 amino acids. V gave up 6 bases and J gave up 2 bases, with 10 bases separating them. CDR3 residues: CASRGVENYGYTF. In DNA form, the CDR3 reads TGTGCCAGCAGAGGGGTGGAAAACTATGGCTACACCTTC.

The chain couples TRBV11-2 to TRBJ2-1; 9 bases match TRBD2. V lost 1 base, J lost 6 bases, and 7 bases stayed unmatched. CDR3 size: 16 residues. Germline V gene lookup returns CDR1 SGHAT and CDR2 FQNNGV. CDR3 nucleotides: TGTGCCAGCAGCTTAGTCGGGACTAGCCTACGCAATGAGCAGTTCTTC. Translating gives CASSLVGTSLRNEQFF.

The genes are TRBV7-9 and TRBJ1-2; D is unclear. The germline CDR1 and CDR2 sequences are SEHNR and FQNEAQ (reference sequence). The CDR3 covers 13 residues. V lost 1 base to trimming and J lost 7 bases, with 10 bases between them. DNA for the CDR3: TGTGCCAGCAGCTTAGAGTGGGGAAGTGGCTACACCTTC. Its translation is CASSLEWGSGYTF.

The chain joins TRBV21-1 to TRBJ2-7; the table calls TRBD2, which could not be checked here. TRBV21-1 corresponds to a pseudogene. The CDR3 has 15 residues. The CDR3 is CASSNFGGQPYEQYV. The CDR3 nucleotides are TGTGCCAGCAGCAATTTTGGCGGGCAGCCCTACGAGCAGTACGTC.

The J gene is TRBJ2-6, the V gene TRBV5-1; tentatively, D is TRBD1 (6 bases). The CDR3 runs 15 residues. Germline V gives CDR1 SGHRS, CDR2 YFSETQ. The V end lost 4 bases, the J end lost 2 bases, and 10 bases lay between the germline ends. The CDR3 loop reads CASSPGEPGANVLTF. In nucleotides, the CDR3 is TGCGCCAGCAGCCCAGGGGAACCTGGGGCCAACGTCCTGACTTTC.

This rearrangement joins TRBV5-4 to TRBJ2-2, with 7 bases matching TRBD2. The CDR3 loop spans 17 amino acids. Germline CDR1 SGHNT, CDR2 YYREEE (reference sequence). Germline trimming cut 0 bases from V and 8 bases from J; bases unmatched to any gene: 13. This CDR3 is CASSLVSGGRLSGELFF. The DNA for the CDR3 is TGTGCCAGCAGCTTGGTCTCCGGGGGGAGATTATCGGGGGAGCTGTTTTTT.

The gene calls are TRBV5-4 and TRBJ1-6; D is undetermined. V was pared by 0 bases and J by 7 bases, with 11 bases between. Germline V gene data show CDR1 as SGHNT and CDR2 as YYREEE (reference sequence). The CDR3 extends over 15 amino acids. CDR3 amino acids: CASSLGRVENSPLHF. In nucleotides, the CDR3 is TGTGCCAGCAGCTTGGGAAGGGTTGAGAATTCACCCCTCCACTTT.

This chain uses TRBV4-2 with TRBJ2-5, with 9 nucleotides matching TRBD2. V trimming: 0 bases; J trimming: 2 bases; junction bases outside the gene matches: 4. Germline V gene data show CDR1 as LGHNA and CDR2 as YNFKEQ. The CDR3 length is 16 residues. CDR3 nucleotides: TGTGCCAGCAGCCAAGATCCAGCGGGGGGACAAGAGACCCAGTACTTC. It encodes CASSQDPAGGQETQYF.

This clone was picked up a small number of times. This chain links TRBV30 with TRBJ1-6; no clear D gene. V gave up 7 bases and J gave up 5 bases, with 12 bases separating them. Germline values: CDR1 GTSNPN, CDR2 SVGIG (reference sequence). This CDR3 has 13 amino acids. Here the CDR3 DNA reads TGTGCCTCGGGGAAATTGGATAATTCACCCCTCCACTTT. It codes for CASGKLDNSPLHF.

This sequence joins TRBV18 and TRBJ2-5; D not resolved. Germline CDR1 is KGHSH and CDR2 is LQKENI. The CDR3 has 14 residues. Trimming shortened V by 0 bases and J by 3 bases, and 8 bases separated the two germline ends. CDR3 nucleotides: TGTGCCAGCTCACCACCGGCTGGGGAAGAGACCCAGTACTTC. Translating it yields CASSPPAGEETQYF. Using reference TRBV18 and TRBJ2-5 for the parts outside the CDR3, the full variable domain is NAGVMQNPRHLVRRRGQEARLRCSPMKGHSHVYWYRQLPEEGLKFMVYLQKENIIDESGMPKERFSAEFPKEGPSILRIQQVVRGDSAAYFCASSPPAGEETQYFGPGTRLLVL.

The rearrangement uses TRBV28 and TRBJ2-7, with unresolved D. Trimming left V 2 bases short and J 0 bases short, with 11 bases between. The CDR3 loop spans 15 amino acids. Germline CDR1 MDHEN, CDR2 SYDVKM. The CDR3 sequence: CASSLGPPSSYEQYV. In DNA form, the CDR3 reads TGTGCCAGCAGTTTAGGCCCCCCCAGCTCCTACGAGCAGTACGTC.

The CDR3 bases are TGTGCCAGCATAAACAGGGGCGCCGGGGAGCTGTTTTTT. Its translation: CASINRGAGELFF. This rearrangement joins TRBV6-6 to TRBJ2-2; TRBD1 matches 7 bases. V trimming: 7 bases; J trimming: 6 bases; junction bases outside the gene matches: 5. This CDR3 contains 13 residues. Germline CDR1 MNHNY, CDR2 SVGAGI (reference sequence).

The V call is TRBV2, the J call TRBJ2-1, with 9 nucleotides matching TRBD1. The germline V gene has CDR1 SNHLY and CDR2 FYNNEI. The CDR3 consists of 14 residues. The ends lost 7 bases at V and 6 bases at J; junction bases unmatched: 7. In DNA, the CDR3 is TGTGCCAGCAACCGGGACAGGGTTCGCAATGAGCAGTTCTTC. It codes for CASNRDRVRNEQFF.

The CDR3 nucleotides read TGTGCCAGCTCACCGTGGGCCTTGGATTCACCCCTCCACTTT. It specifies CASSPWALDSPLHF. J is TRBJ1-6 and V is TRBV18; D uncertain. CDR3 length: 14 residues. With 3 bases removed from V and 8 bases from J, the gap between germline ends came to 11 bases. The germline V gene has CDR1 KGHSH and CDR2 LQKENI.

V gene TRBV6-1 combines with J gene TRBJ2-7, with D tentatively TRBD2 (6 bases). CDR1 and CDR2 (germline): MNHNS, SASEGT. The CDR3 is 15 amino acids. V lost 0 bases and J 7 bases, leaving 16 bases between the germline ends. The CDR3 DNA sequence: TGTGCCAGCAGTGAAGCATCCGGGGGTCGACATGAGCAGTACGTC. It is translated as CASSEASGGRHEQYV.

This rearrangement joins TRBV6-2 or TRBV6-3 to TRBJ1-5; D gene unclear. V was clipped by 4 bases and J by 7 bases, with 17 bases between them. Germline CDR1 and CDR2: MNHEY and SVGEGT. This CDR3 spans 15 amino acids. In nucleotides, the CDR3 is TGTGCCAGCAGTTTATCGGGTGAGGTTTACCAGCCCCAGCATTTT. It yields the protein CASSLSGEVYQPQHF.

The V and J genes are TRBV5-4 and TRBJ2-1, with 8 bases aligning to TRBD1. V dropped 4 bases and J dropped 4; count of bases not matched to a gene: 7. Germline CDR1 is SGHNT and CDR2 is YYREEE (reference sequence). CDR3 size: 15 residues. In DNA, the CDR3 is TGTGCCAGCAGCCCAAACAGGGGGGATTACAATGAGCAGTTCTTC. This gives the protein CASSPNRGDYNEQFF.

This chain links TRBV6-6 with TRBJ1-2; D ambiguous. With 5 bases removed from V and 1 base from J, the gap between germline ends came to 11 bases. Germline values: CDR1 MNHNY, CDR2 SVGAGI (reference sequence). The CDR3 is 14 amino acids. CDR3 loop: CASSAGIFNYGYTF. The CDR3 nucleotides are TGTGCCAGCAGTGCCGGGATATTTAACTATGGCTACACCTTC.

V is TRBV6-1 and J is TRBJ1-1; D is unclear. The V end lost 1 base, the J end lost 2 bases, and 2 bases lay between the germline ends. CDR1 MNHNS and CDR2 SASEGT come from the germline V gene. This CDR3 has 12 amino acids. The DNA for the CDR3 is TGTGCCAGCAGTGAAGTCAACACTGAAGCTTTCTTT. It translates to CASSEVNTEAFF.

The gene calls are TRBV5-1 and TRBJ2-1; D is possibly TRBD2 (7 bases). V shed 0 bases and J shed 7 bases, with 14 bases lying between them. This CDR3 region has 15 residues. CDR1 is SGHRS and CDR2 is YFSETQ in the germline V gene. The CDR3 loop is CASSLGGGVGNEQFF. The CDR3 DNA sequence: TGCGCCAGCAGCTTGGGAGGGGGGGTTGGGAATGAGCAGTTCTTC.

The chain combines TRBV7-3 with TRBJ2-5, with D possibly being TRBD1 (6 bases). The CDR3 spans 15 residues. CDR1 is SGHTA, CDR2 FQGTGA, per germline. Trimming took 0 bases from V and 5 from J, leaving 13 bases between them. CDR3 bases: TGTGCCAGCAGCTTAACAATGACAGGCAGCGAGACCCAGTACTTC. This codes for CASSLTMTGSETQYF.

The genes are TRBV3-1 (or the pseudogene TRBV3-2) and TRBJ1-5, with 7 nucleotides matching TRBD1. The ends lost 4 bases at V and 4 bases at J; junction bases unmatched: 4. Germline CDR1 LGHDT, CDR2 YNNKEL (reference sequence). The CDR3 has 14 amino acids. The CDR3 DNA sequence: TGTGCCAGCAGCCGGTCAGGGGGAAATCAGCCCCAGCATTTT. Protein sequence: CASSRSGGNQPQHF.

The CDR3 sequence is CASSDLRGTDTQYF. The CDR3 DNA sequence: TGTGCCAGCAGCGACCTGCGGGGCACAGATACGCAGTATTTT. V gene TRBV6-6 combines with J gene TRBJ2-3, with D perhaps TRBD2 (5 bases). The germline V and J ends were trimmed by 6 bases and 1 base, with 11 bases remaining between them. CDR3 size: 14 residues. CDR1 MNHNY and CDR2 SVGAGI come from the germline V gene (reference sequence).

V gene TRBV24-1 combines with J gene TRBJ2-3; 7 bases fit TRBD2. With 4 bases clipped from V and 0 bases from J, the junction kept 9 bases outside the gene matches. Looked up from germline, CDR1 is KGHDR and CDR2 is SFDVKD. The CDR3 loop spans 17 amino acids. CDR3 sequence: CATSDPVGGGSTDTQYF. Here the CDR3 DNA reads TGTGCCACCAGTGACCCCGTAGGCGGGGGAAGCACAGATACGCAGTATTTT.

This chain uses TRBV7-3 with TRBJ2-3, with D unresolved. Germline values: CDR1 SGHTA, CDR2 FQGTGA. Trimming pared 5 bases from V and 6 bases from J, leaving 12 bases between. The length of the CDR3 is 13 residues. DNA of the CDR3: TGTGCCAGCAGCAAACAGTCGGCGGATACGCAGTATTTT. The encoded protein is CASSKQSADTQYF.

The rearrangement uses TRBV28 and TRBJ1-2; D is unresolved. The CDR3 totals 15 residues. Germline V gene lookup returns CDR1 MDHEN and CDR2 SYDVKM. V dropped 1 base and J dropped 3 bases, with 12 bases sitting between them. The CDR3 nucleotides are TGTGCCAGCAGTTTATTAGTGGGTAACGACTATGGCTACACCTTC. This encodes CASSLLVGNDYGYTF.

In its sample, this clone was seen a few times. The chain is built from TRBV9 and TRBJ1-5; the D is unclear. Germline lookup yields CDR1 SGDLS and CDR2 YYNGEE. V was shortened by 4 bases and J by 2 bases, with 10 bases between the two germline ends. CDR3 length: 14 residues. CDR3 region: CASSIGRGNQPQHF. The CDR3 coding sequence is TGTGCCAGCAGCATCGGACGGGGCAATCAGCCCCAGCATTTT.